This passage covers 4 T cell receptor beta chains from one sample sequenced in a study of technical replicates of blood from a handful of donors. Using immunoSEQ multiplex PCR, the repertoire was profiled, and TCRdb retains in-frame clones only, with some absent. The sample includes 72,000 or so clones, 92% of them seen just once. The sample consisted of T cells isolated from PBMCs. Receptor source: a human donor in good health.

This chain links TRBV28 with TRBJ1-1, with 7 bases aligning to TRBD1. The V gene end was trimmed by 6 bases and the J gene end by 0 bases; junction bases not matched to a gene: 10. Germline CDR1 and CDR2: MDHEN and SYDVKM. The CDR3 runs 16 residues. CDR3 amino acids: CASSKVDRMLNTEAFF. CDR3 DNA sequence: TGTGCCAGCAGCAAAGTGGACAGGATGTTGAACACTGAAGCTTTCTTT.

The chain combines TRBV5-1 with TRBJ2-7; TRBD1 matches 7 bases. This CDR3 has 15 residues. The junction had 6 bases not matched to a gene; V was cut back by 3 bases and J by 0 bases. Germline V gene sequence: CDR1 SGHRS, CDR2 YFSETQ. CDR3 in amino acids: CASSYGTVSSYEQYF. CDR3 nucleotides: TGCGCCAGCAGCTACGGGACAGTGAGCTCCTACGAGCAGTACTTC. The whole variable domain, remainder taken from reference TRBV5-1 and TRBJ2-7, is KAGVTQTPRYLIKTRGQQVTLSCSPISGHRSVSWYQQTPGQGLQFLFEYFSETQRNKGNFPGRFSGRQFSNSRSEMNVSTLELGDSALYLCASSYGTVSSYEQYFGPGTRLTVT.

The rearrangement links TRBV7-3 to TRBJ1-1; 9 bases map to TRBD1. Per the germline V gene, CDR1 is SGHTA and CDR2 is FQGTGA. CDR3 length: 17 residues. J lost 1 base, V lost 4 bases, and 10 bases had no gene match. CDR3 sequence: CASSSSGGTGTNTEAFF. The CDR3 DNA follows: TGTGCCAGCAGCTCATCCGGGGGGACAGGGACGAACACTGAAGCTTTCTTT.

V is TRBV11-2 and J is TRBJ2-2; 8 bases map to TRBD2. From germline, CDR1 is SGHAT and CDR2 FQNNGV. Trimming removed 1 base from V and 4 bases from J; junction bases left unmatched: 2. This CDR3 has 15 amino acids. The CDR3 loop is CASSLVAGGTGELFF. In DNA form, the CDR3 reads TGTGCCAGCAGCTTAGTGGCGGGAGGCACCGGGGAGCTGTTTTTT.